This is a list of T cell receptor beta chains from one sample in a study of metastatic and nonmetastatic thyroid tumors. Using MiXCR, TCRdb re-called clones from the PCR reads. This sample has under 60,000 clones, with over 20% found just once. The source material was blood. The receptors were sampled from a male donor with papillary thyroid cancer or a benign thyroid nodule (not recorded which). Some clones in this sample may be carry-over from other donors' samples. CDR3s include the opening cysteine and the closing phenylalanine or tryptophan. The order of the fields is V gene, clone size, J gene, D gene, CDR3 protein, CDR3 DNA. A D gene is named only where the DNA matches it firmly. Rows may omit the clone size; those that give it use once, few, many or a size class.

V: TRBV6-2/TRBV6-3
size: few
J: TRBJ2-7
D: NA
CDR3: CASSYSMGSGEQHF
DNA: TGTGCCAGCAGTTACTCGATGGGGAGTGGAGAGCAGCACTTC

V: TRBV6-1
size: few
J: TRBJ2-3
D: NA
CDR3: CASRESGGADTQYF
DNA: TGTGCCAGCAGGGAATCGGGGGGCGCAGATACTCAGTATTTT

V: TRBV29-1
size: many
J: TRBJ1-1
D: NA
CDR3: CSVLGIGGTEAFF
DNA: TGCAGCGTTTTAGGAATAGGGGGCACTGAAGCTTTCTTT

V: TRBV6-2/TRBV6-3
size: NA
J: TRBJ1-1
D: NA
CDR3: CASSSRMGTEAFF
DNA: TGTGCCAGCAGTTCCAGGATGGGCACTGAAGCTTTCTTT

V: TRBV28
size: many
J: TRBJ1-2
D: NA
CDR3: CASSQPQGLEYTF
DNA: TGTGCCAGCAGTCAGCCTCAGGGGTTGGAGTACACCTTC

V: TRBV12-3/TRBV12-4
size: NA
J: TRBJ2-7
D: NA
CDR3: CASSWRGPNYEQYF
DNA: TGTGCCAGCAGTTGGCGGGGACCTAACTACGAGCAGTACTTC

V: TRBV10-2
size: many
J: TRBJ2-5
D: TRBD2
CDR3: CASSLALAGGLETQYF
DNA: TGCGCCAGCAGTCTCGCACTAGCGGGAGGGCTAGAGACCCAGTACTTC

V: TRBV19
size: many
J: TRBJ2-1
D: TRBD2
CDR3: CASSILAGENEQFF
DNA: TGTGCCAGTAGTATCCTAGCGGGAGAGAATGAGCAGTTCTTC

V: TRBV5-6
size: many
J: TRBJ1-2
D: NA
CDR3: CASSLATGYGYTF
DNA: TGTGCCAGCAGCTTGGCCACGGGCTATGGCTACACCTTC

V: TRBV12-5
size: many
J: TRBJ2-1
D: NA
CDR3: CASGSPQLSYNEQFF
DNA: TGTGCTAGTGGTTCCCCCCAACTTTCCTACAATGAGCAGTTCTTC

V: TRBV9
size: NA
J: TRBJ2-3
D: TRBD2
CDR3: CASSAGTSVTDTQYF
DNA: TGTGCCAGCAGCGCCGGGACTAGCGTCACAGATACGCAGTATTTT

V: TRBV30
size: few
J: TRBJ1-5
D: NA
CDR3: CAWGVKGGPNQPQHF
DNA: TGTGCCTGGGGTGTGAAGGGGGGCCCTAATCAGCCCCAGCATTTT

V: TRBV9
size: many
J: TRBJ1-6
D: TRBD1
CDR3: CASSAYDRGNSPLHF
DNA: TGTGCCAGCAGCGCTTACGACAGGGGGAATTCACCCCTCCACTTT

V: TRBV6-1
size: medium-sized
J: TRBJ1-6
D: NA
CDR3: CASIGNSPLHF
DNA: TGTGCCAGCATCGGAAATTCACCCCTCCACTTT

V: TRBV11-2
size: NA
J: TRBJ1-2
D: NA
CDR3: CASSLYGGYGYTF
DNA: TGTGCCAGCAGCTTGTATGGAGGCTATGGCTACACCTTC

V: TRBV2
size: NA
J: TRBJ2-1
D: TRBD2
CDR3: CPSSNAGGYEQFF
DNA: TGTCCCAGCAGCAATGCGGGGGGGTATGAACAGTTCTTC

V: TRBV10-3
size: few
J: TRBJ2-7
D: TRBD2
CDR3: CAITSPGLADYEQYF
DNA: TGTGCCATAACCAGCCCGGGACTAGCGGATTACGAGCAGTACTTC

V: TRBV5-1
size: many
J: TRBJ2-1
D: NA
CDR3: CASSPNDYNEQFF
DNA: TGCGCCAGCAGCCCGAACGACTACAATGAGCAGTTCTTC